Here is one T cell receptor (beta chain) with its context. Germline V gene data show CDR1 as SGHDT and CDR2 as YYEEEE. This CDR3 has 17 amino acids. V lost 4 bases, J lost 3 bases, and 19 bases lay in between. These data come from a study of cytomegalovirus exposure and HLA in healthy donors. The PCR was carried out with 60 Vbeta primers and 13 Jbeta primers. Libraries were prepared by immunoSEQ multiplex PCR; TCRdb keeps only in-frame clonotypes and omits some of them. The table includes 150,000 to 200,000 clones, 75% detected once. This receptor was taken from a middle-aged woman in good health and CMV-seropositive. The sample was PBMCs. This chain connects TRBV5-6 to TRBJ1-4; D ambiguous. This chain's CDR3 is CASSPLGIGNANEKLFF. The CDR3, as DNA: TGTGCCAGCAGCCCCCTAGGTATCGGAAATGCTAATGAAAAACTGTTTTTT.